This TCR beta chain was obtained from a study of blood T cells in healthy people across ages. For the second PCR, which ran for 7 to 11 cycles, a sample-barcoded 5' primer and a J-beta primer mix were used. TCRdb analysed the 5' RACE reads with MiXCR anew, one entry per CDR3 protein. The table includes roughly 1,800,000 distinct CDR3 sequences, around half detected once. General observations from the study: Per million T cells, the diversity of TCR beta decreased roughly linearly as age advanced.

Regarding this clonotype: The antigen is not known.

Isolating PBMCs gave at least 6.5 million of these cells per sample. Total RNA, at least 6 micrograms per sample, was extracted from PBMCs. V was pared by 0 bases and J by 6 bases, with 12 bases between. CDR1 is LGHNA and CDR2 is YNFKEQ in the germline V gene. The CDR3 spans 14 residues. The receptor was derived from a woman aged 40 to 50 in good health. The specimen was blood. The chain links TRBV4-2 to TRBJ2-7; D is unresolved. CDR3 coding DNA: TGTGCCAGCAGCCAAGAGGGCATCACCTGCGAGCAGTACTTC. This encodes CASSQEGITCEQYF.